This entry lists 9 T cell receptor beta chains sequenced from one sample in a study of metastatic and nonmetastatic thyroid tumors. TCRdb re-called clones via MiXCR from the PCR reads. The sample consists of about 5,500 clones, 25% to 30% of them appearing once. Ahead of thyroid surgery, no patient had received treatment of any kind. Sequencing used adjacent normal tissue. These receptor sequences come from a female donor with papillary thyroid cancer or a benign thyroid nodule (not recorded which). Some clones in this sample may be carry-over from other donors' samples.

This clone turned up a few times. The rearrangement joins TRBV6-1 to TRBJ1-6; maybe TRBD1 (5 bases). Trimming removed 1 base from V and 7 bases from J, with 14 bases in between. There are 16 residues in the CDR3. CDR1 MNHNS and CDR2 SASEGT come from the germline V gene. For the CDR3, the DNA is TGTGCCAGCAGTGAAGGGTCCGCAGGGTTGAATTCACCCCTCCACTTT. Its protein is CASSEGSAGLNSPLHF.

As DNA, the CDR3 is TGCAGTGCTACCAATGGGGATACCGGGGAGCTGTTTTTT. It translates to CSATNGDTGELFF. The chain recombines TRBV20-1 with TRBJ2-2; D call uncertain. Germline loops: CDR1 DFQATT, CDR2 SNEGSKA (reference sequence). The CDR3 extends over 13 amino acids. The V gene lost 4 bases and the J gene lost 5 bases, with 11 bases spanning the gap.

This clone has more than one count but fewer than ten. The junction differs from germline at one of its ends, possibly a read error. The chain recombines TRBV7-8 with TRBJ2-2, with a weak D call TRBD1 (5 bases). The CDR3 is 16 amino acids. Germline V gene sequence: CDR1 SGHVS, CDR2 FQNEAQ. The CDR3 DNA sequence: TGTGCCAGCAGCATAAGGGGTGGGGTAAACACCTGGGAGCTGTTTTTT. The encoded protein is CASSIRGGVNTWELFF.

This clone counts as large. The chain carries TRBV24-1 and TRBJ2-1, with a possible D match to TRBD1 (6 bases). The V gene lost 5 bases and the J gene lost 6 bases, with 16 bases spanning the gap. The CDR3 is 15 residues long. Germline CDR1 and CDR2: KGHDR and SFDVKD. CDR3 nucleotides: TGTGCCACCAGTGTGGGCAGGGGATTGGGCAATGAGCAGTTCTTC. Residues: CATSVGRGLGNEQFF.

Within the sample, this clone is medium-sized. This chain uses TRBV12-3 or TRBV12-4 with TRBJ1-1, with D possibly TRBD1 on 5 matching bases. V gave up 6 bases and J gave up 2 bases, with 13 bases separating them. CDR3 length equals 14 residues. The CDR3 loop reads CASSPGTLNTEAFF. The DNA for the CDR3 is TGTGCCAGCAGCCCTGGGACCCTAAACACTGAAGCTTTCTTT.

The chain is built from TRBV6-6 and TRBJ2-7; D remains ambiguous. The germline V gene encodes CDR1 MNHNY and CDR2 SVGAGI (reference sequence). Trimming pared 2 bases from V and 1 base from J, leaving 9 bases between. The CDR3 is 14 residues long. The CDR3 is CASSYHQASYEQYF. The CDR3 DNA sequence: TGTGCCAGCAGTTACCACCAGGCTTCCTACGAGCAGTACTTC.

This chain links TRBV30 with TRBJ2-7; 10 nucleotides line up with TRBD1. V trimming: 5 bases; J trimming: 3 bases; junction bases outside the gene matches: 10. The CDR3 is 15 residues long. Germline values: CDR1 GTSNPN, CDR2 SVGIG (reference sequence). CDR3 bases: TGTGCCTGGGACAGGGGGCGGAGTACGGTCTACGAGCAGTACTTC. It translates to CAWDRGRSTVYEQYF.

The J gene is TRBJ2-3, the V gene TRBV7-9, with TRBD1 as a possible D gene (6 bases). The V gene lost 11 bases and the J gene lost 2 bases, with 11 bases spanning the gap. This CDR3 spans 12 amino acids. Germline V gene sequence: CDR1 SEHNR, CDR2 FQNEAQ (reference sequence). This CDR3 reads CAVGHSTDTQYF. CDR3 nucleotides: TGTGCCGTGGGACATTCCACAGATACGCAGTATTTT.

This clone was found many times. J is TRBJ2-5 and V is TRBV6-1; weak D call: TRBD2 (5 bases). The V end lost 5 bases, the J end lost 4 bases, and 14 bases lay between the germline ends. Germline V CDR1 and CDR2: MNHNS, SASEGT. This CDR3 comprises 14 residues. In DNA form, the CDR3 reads TGTGCCAGCAGTTTCGGGATGGACCCAGAGACCCAGTACTTC. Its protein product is CASSFGMDPETQYF.